The clone carrying this T cell receptor beta chain was seen once. Clones were sequenced by immunoSEQ multiplex PCR, and TCRdb holds only the in-frame ones, with some missing. Found here are about 120,000 clones, approximately 84% of them singletons; the top ten hold under 2%. Trimming took 4 bases from V and 0 from J, leaving 13 bases between them. Germline CDR1 reads SGHRS; CDR2 reads YFSETQ. The CDR3 contains 16 residues. The data derive from a study of control samples from healthy donors and cancer patients. This TCR was sampled from a man aged 18 to 30 in good health. The sequenced sample was blood. This chain uses TRBV5-1 with TRBJ1-4; D perhaps matches TRBD1 (6 bases). Here the CDR3 reads CASSETGQPTNEKLFF. For the CDR3, the DNA is TGCGCCAGCAGCGAAACTGGACAGCCAACTAATGAAAAACTGTTTTTT.